The T cell receptor (beta chain) under discussion was sequenced for a study of shared clonotypes between healthy human individuals. As for the study in general: Donor composition was a couple of women and a few men, aged 18 to 49.

The assay was carried out at the deep level. The assay was immunoSEQ multiplex PCR, and TCRdb's table has in-frame clones only and misses some. Among around 2,000,000 clones listed, approximately 94% were seen once. The CDR3 is 14 amino acids. V was cut by 4 bases and J by 5 bases, with 14 bases left in between. Per germline, CDR1 SGHAT and CDR2 FQNNGV. Naive CD8 cells, CD45RO-negative and positively selected for CCR7, excluded terminally differentiated effector memory CD45RA+ cells. The receptor comes from a man aged 18-30 years in good health. Some clones in this sample may be carry-over from other donors' samples. Sequenced sample: naive CD8+ T cells from PBMCs. The J gene is TRBJ2-5, the V gene TRBV11-2; D remains unclear. The CDR3 protein is CASSSEVFLETQYF. The CDR3 region has the DNA TGTGCCAGCAGCTCAGAGGTCTTCCTCGAGACCCAGTACTTC.